This entry lists 20 T cell receptor beta chains sequenced from one sample in a study of CD8+CD57+ T cells in acquired aplastic anemia. Those patients picked for sequencing had displayed CD8+CD57+ cell expansion on flow cytometry. CDR3 and TCR beta VDJ profiling relied on genomic DNA as the template. One entry per CDR3 protein, called by TCRdb with MiXCR from the reads. Here the sample spans hundreds of thousands of distinct CDR3 sequences, less than 85% being singletons. Sequenced sample: sorted CD4+, CD8+, or CD8+CD57+ T cells (not recorded which) from PBMCs. The receptors were gathered from a human donor with aplastic anemia.

This clonotype was counted only a few times. The chain employs TRBV10-3 and TRBJ1-5; D remains unclear. Trimming shortened V by 3 bases and J by 1 base, and 16 bases separated the two germline ends. There are 17 residues in the CDR3. The germline V gene encodes CDR1 ENHRY and CDR2 SYGVKD. The CDR3 region has the DNA TGTGCCATCAGTGACGCCCGACTGGGAGGGAGCAATCAGCCCCAGCATTTT. It yields the protein CAISDARLGGSNQPQHF.

The rearrangement links TRBV4-3 to TRBJ2-5, with a weak D call TRBD2 (6 bases). CDR1 is LGHNA and CDR2 is YSLEER in the germline V gene. This CDR3 spans 14 amino acids. CDR3 bases: TGCGCTTTCGAGGTAGCGGCGTACCAAGAGACCCAGTACTTC. Encoded protein: CAFEVAAYQETQYF.

This clonotype was seen just once. V gene TRBV7-8 combines with J gene TRBJ2-7; D ambiguous. Deletions cut 5 bases from V and 6 bases from J, with 23 bases between. Germline V gene sequence: CDR1 SGHVS, CDR2 FQNEAQ. The CDR3 consists of 16 residues. The CDR3 bases are TGTGCCAGCAGCACACCGCCACACGCGAACGTGGCCGAGCAGTACGTC. It codes for CASSTPPHANVAEQYV.

Concerning this clonotype itself: Relative to the germline gene, one junction end is altered; a read error may explain this. The chain couples TRBV7-8 to TRBJ2-5; D is ambiguous. The CDR3 is 14 amino acids. CDR1 and CDR2 (germline): SGHVS, FQNEAQ. CDR3 protein: CATNRAGDPETQYF. CDR3 in DNA: TGTGCCACCAACAGAGCCGGAGATCCAGAGACGCAGTACTTC.

The rearrangement links TRBV9 to TRBJ2-7; 8 nucleotides line up with TRBD2. The CDR3 is 14 residues long. In germline, CDR1 is SGDLS, CDR2 YYNGEE. With V trimmed by 7 bases and J by 5 bases, 11 bases remained unmatched. Here the CDR3 reads CASWRSSGVHEQYV. The DNA of the CDR3 is TGTGCCAGCTGGAGGAGTAGCGGGGTCCACGAGCAGTACGTC.

With respect to this clonotype: Compared with germline, one end of the junction differs, possibly owing to a read error. This chain links TRBV2 with TRBJ1-2; 10 positions agree with TRBD1. Germline CDR1 is SNHLY and CDR2 is FYNNEI. The CDR3 contains 16 residues. DNA for the CDR3: TGTGCCAGCAGGTCACGGGACAGGGGCTTTGAGTATGGCTTCACCTTC. Its protein product is CASRSRDRGFEYGFTF.

The chain links TRBV7-8 to TRBJ2-7; D is unresolved. CDR3 size: 18 residues. Per germline, CDR1 SGHVS and CDR2 FQNEAQ. The V and J ends lost 3 bases and 1 base respectively, with 22 bases between them. The CDR3 region has the DNA TGTGCCAGCAGCTTTCCGCGAGGTGCGACTGCCCTTTCCTACGAGCAGTACGTC. Translation: CASSFPRGATALSYEQYV.

The chain uses TRBV7-6 and TRBJ2-1, with D possibly being TRBD1 or TRBD2 (5 bases each). The length of the CDR3 is 16 residues. Trimming stripped 3 bases from V and 13 bases from J, with 25 bases between. The V gene's germline CDR1 is SGHVS and CDR2 FNYEAQ. The CDR3 here is CASSFRRGRVDSPQFF. CDR3 nucleotides: TGTGCCAGCAGCTTTCGCCGGGGCAGGGTTGATTCTCCCCAGTTCTTC.

This clonotype was found once. One end of the junction varies from germline; a read error may be responsible. The chain links TRBV24-1 to TRBJ1-4, with D hard to call. The CDR3 spans 17 residues. From germline, CDR1 is KGHDR and CDR2 SFDVKD. CDR3 sequence: CATSEFSREQINEKLSF. In nucleotides, the CDR3 is TGTGCCACCAGTGAGTTTTCGCGAGAACAAATTAATGAAAAACTGTCTTTT.

The chain recombines TRBV7-9 with TRBJ2-3; D is possibly TRBD1 (6 bases). V was pared by 10 bases and J by 5 bases, with 16 bases between. CDR3 length: 13 residues. Looked up from germline, CDR1 is SEHNR and CDR2 is FQNEAQ (reference sequence). The CDR3 protein is CANGDEQGDTQYF. The CDR3 DNA follows: TGTGCCAACGGGGACGAACAGGGAGATACGCAGTATTTT.

The chain uses TRBV5-6 and TRBJ2-7; 7 bases are a match to TRBD1. The CDR3 extends over 18 amino acids. V dropped 1 base and J dropped 1; count of bases not matched to a gene: 14. The germline V gene has CDR1 SGHDT and CDR2 YYEEEE. This chain's CDR3 is CASSLSDNGTALSYEQYV. The CDR3 nucleotides read TGTGCCAGCAGCTTGAGTGATAACGGGACAGCCCTTTCCTACGAGCAGTACGTC.

Notes on this clonotype: The junction does not match germline at one end; this may be a read error. The rearrangement uses TRBV7-2 and TRBJ2-3; D unresolved. CDR3 length: 13 amino acids. Germline V CDR1 and CDR2: SGHTA, FQGNSA. In nucleotides, the CDR3 is TGTGCCAGCAGCGCGCTACACGGTCAAACTGAAGCTTTC. Its protein product is CASSALHGQTEAF.

A note on this clonotype: The conserved closing phenylalanine or tryptophan is absent in this CDR3, likely reflecting a read error. It is unclear where the CDR3 begins or ends on the DNA, so no DNA is shown, and the CDR3 is as TCRdb lists it. This chain connects TRBV12-3 or TRBV12-4 to TRBJ2-3; no DNA check was done on the table's D call, TRBD1. The CDR3 totals 14 residues, both ends included. The CDR3: CASRAEGRGDTPSL.

The chain carries TRBV13 and TRBJ1-5; TRBD1 might be the D (6 bases). CDR1 is PRHDT, CDR2 FYEKMQ, per germline (reference sequence). Deletions cut 5 bases from V and 9 bases from J, with 17 bases between. This CDR3 is 14 amino acids long. The DNA for the CDR3 is TGTGCCAGCAGCGAGGACAGTGGCGCTCCGCCCCAGCATTTT. Translated, it gives CASSEDSGAPPQHF.

About this clonotype: At one boundary the junction diverges from the germline segment, which might be a read error. This chain links TRBV7-8 with TRBJ2-1; 8 bases match TRBD2. The CDR3 consists of 16 residues. CDR1 is SGHVS and CDR2 is FQNEAQ in the germline V gene. CDR3 DNA: TGTGCCAGCAGCTTTGCGGGAGGTCGCGATACGCATGATCAGTTCTTC. Translating gives CASSFAGGRDTHDQFF. Using reference TRBV7-8 and TRBJ2-1 for the parts outside the CDR3, the full variable domain is GAGVSQSPRYKVAKRGQDVALRCDPISGHVSLFWYQQALGQGPEFLTYFQNEAQLDKSGLPSDRFFAERPEGSVSTLKIQRTQQEDSAVYLCASSFAGGRDTHDQFFGPGTRLTVL.

This clonotype was counted once. The rearrangement joins TRBV7-8 to TRBJ2-1; no definite D call. Trimming took 2 bases from V and 8 from J, leaving 19 bases between them. Germline V lookup: CDR1 SGHVS, CDR2 FQNEAQ. This CDR3 is 16 amino acids long. CDR3 in amino acids: CASSLQRSPGSHEQFF. CDR3 DNA: TGTGCCAGCAGCTTACAAAGAAGTCCCGGTAGCCATGAGCAGTTCTTC.

V and J are TRBV9 and TRBJ2-2; no clear D. The CDR3 spans 15 residues. Germline CDR1 SGDLS, CDR2 YYNGEE. V was trimmed by 0 bases and J by 15 bases, leaving 21 bases between them. CDR3 in DNA: TGTGCCAGCAGCGTAGGTTCCGATACGCAGTGTTTTGTGTTTTTT. The encoded protein is CASSVGSDTQCFVFF.

As concerns this clonotype: A read error may produce the germline difference seen at one junction end. The CDR3 protein is CASSVGVSRNQHQHF. The CDR3 bases are TGTGCCAGCAGCGTAGGGGTCTCGAGAAACCAGCACCAGCATTTC. The genes are TRBV2 and TRBJ1-5; perhaps TRBD1 as D (5 bases). The CDR3 is made up of 15 amino acids. Germline V gene sequence: CDR1 SNHLY, CDR2 FYNNEI.

The V call is TRBV19, the J call TRBJ1-1, with 7 bases identical to TRBD1. The junction had 10 bases not matched to a gene; V was cut back by 1 base and J by 5 bases. CDR3 length equals 16 residues. Germline-derived CDR1 and CDR2 are LNHDA and SQIVND (reference sequence). Here the CDR3 DNA reads TGTGCCAGTAGTATAGCGGCGGCACAGGGGCGGACTGAAGCTTTCTTT. Residues: CASSIAAAQGRTEAFF.

The genes are TRBV12-3 or TRBV12-4 and TRBJ1-2, with 9 bases matching TRBD1. The CDR3 totals 13 residues. The J segment lost 4 bases and the V segment lost 6 bases, leaving 3 bases of the junction unmatched. As DNA, the CDR3 is TGTGCCAGCAGGGGGACAGGGAGCTATGGCTACACCTTC. Translation gives CASRGTGSYGYTF.